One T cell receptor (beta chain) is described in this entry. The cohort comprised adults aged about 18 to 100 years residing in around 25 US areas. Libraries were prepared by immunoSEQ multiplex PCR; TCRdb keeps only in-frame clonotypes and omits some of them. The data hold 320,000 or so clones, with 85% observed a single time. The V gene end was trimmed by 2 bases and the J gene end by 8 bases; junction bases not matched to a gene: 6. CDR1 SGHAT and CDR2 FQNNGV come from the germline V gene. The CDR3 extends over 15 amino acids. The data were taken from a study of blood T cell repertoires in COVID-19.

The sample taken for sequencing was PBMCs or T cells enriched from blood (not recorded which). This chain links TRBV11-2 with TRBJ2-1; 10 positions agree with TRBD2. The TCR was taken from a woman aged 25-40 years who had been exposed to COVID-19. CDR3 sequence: CASSLQRGGPYEQFF. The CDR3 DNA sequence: TGTGCCAGCAGCTTACAGCGGGGGGGCCCTTATGAGCAGTTCTTC.